This is a list of T cell receptor beta chains from one sample in a study of Ad26.COV2.S vaccination and SARS-CoV-2 variants. TCRdb's table, derived via immunoSEQ multiplex PCR, lists solely in-frame clones and lacks some. The sample lists about 440,000 clones, around 91% seen once, with under 4.5% in the top ten. Sample: peripheral blood, taken in a trial of Ad26.COV2.S vaccine versus placebo. The receptors here all came from a person aged 18-60 years who received the Ad26.COV2.S COVID-19 vaccine or a placebo. The CDR3 runs from the conserved cysteine through the conserved F or W. The order of the fields is clone size, J gene, D gene, V gene, CDR3 protein, CDR3 DNA. D genes are given only for firm matches. Rows give clone size only sometimes, using once, few, many, or a class for an expanded clone.

clone_size: -
j_call: TRBJ2-5
d_call: TRBD2
v_call: TRBV5-4
cdr3_aa: CASSLTGRGGQETQYF
cdr3_nt: TGTGCCAGCAGCTTGACCGGGAGGGGCGGTCAAGAGACCCAGTACTTC

clone_size: -
j_call: TRBJ2-7
d_call: -
v_call: TRBV29-1
cdr3_aa: CSVEDPWDYEQYF
cdr3_nt: TGCAGCGTTGAAGATCCCTGGGACTACGAGCAGTACTTC

clone_size: -
j_call: TRBJ2-2
d_call: TRBD2
v_call: TRBV4-2
cdr3_aa: CASSLDSGSDGELFF
cdr3_nt: TGTGCCAGCAGCCTGGATAGCGGGAGTGACGGGGAGCTGTTTTTT

clone_size: -
j_call: TRBJ1-6
d_call: -
v_call: TRBV9
cdr3_aa: CASSALSRSPLHF
cdr3_nt: TGTGCCAGCAGCGCCCTCTCTAGGTCACCCCTCCACTTT

clone_size: -
j_call: TRBJ2-5
d_call: TRBD1
v_call: TRBV24-1
cdr3_aa: CATSDFGAGGKSRGETQYF
cdr3_nt: TGTGCCACCAGTGATTTTGGAGCAGGGGGCAAATCGCGGGGAGAGACCCAGTACTTC

clone_size: once
j_call: TRBJ2-1
d_call: -
v_call: TRBV5-6
cdr3_aa: CASSPTGGPGNNEQFF
cdr3_nt: TGTGCCAGCAGCCCCACCGGGGGACCGGGAAACAATGAGCAGTTCTTC

clone_size: -
j_call: TRBJ1-1
d_call: -
v_call: TRBV7-2
cdr3_aa: CASSLETRGSAFF
cdr3_nt: TGTGCCAGCAGCTTAGAGACTAGGGGTAGTGCTTTCTTT

clone_size: -
j_call: TRBJ2-1
d_call: TRBD1
v_call: TRBV30
cdr3_aa: CAWRAGTGYSYNEQFF
cdr3_nt: TGTGCCTGGAGGGCCGGGACAGGTTACTCCTACAATGAGCAGTTCTTC

clone_size: -
j_call: TRBJ2-7
d_call: -
v_call: TRBV6-2/TRBV6-3
cdr3_aa: CASSYSGPIYEQYF
cdr3_nt: TGTGCCAGCAGTTACTCGGGACCCATCTACGAGCAGTACTTC

clone_size: -
j_call: TRBJ2-3
d_call: -
v_call: TRBV7-2
cdr3_aa: CASSLILARSTDTQYF
cdr3_nt: TGTGCCAGCAGCCTAATTCTAGCGAGAAGCACAGATACGCAGTATTTT

clone_size: -
j_call: TRBJ2-2
d_call: TRBD2
v_call: TRBV5-8
cdr3_aa: CASSDGTSGITGELFF
cdr3_nt: TGTGCCAGCAGCGACGGGACTAGCGGGATCACCGGGGAGCTGTTTTTT

clone_size: -
j_call: TRBJ1-2
d_call: TRBD1
v_call: TRBV4-1
cdr3_aa: CASSQAGGQGNYGYTF
cdr3_nt: TGCGCCAGCAGCCAAGCAGGCGGACAGGGGAACTATGGCTACACCTTC

clone_size: -
j_call: TRBJ1-1
d_call: -
v_call: TRBV21-1
cdr3_aa: CASSTIRGNTEAFF
cdr3_nt: TGTGCCAGCAGCACCATACGGGGGAACACTGAAGCTTTCTTT

clone_size: -
j_call: TRBJ2-1
d_call: TRBD2
v_call: TRBV18
cdr3_aa: CASSPPGLAGYNEQFF
cdr3_nt: TGTGCCAGCTCACCACCTGGACTAGCGGGATACAATGAGCAGTTCTTC

clone_size: -
j_call: TRBJ2-1
d_call: -
v_call: TRBV12-3/TRBV12-4
cdr3_aa: CASSLVGANEQFF
cdr3_nt: TGTGCCAGCAGTTTGGTCGGGGCCAATGAGCAGTTCTTC

clone_size: -
j_call: TRBJ2-3
d_call: TRBD1
v_call: TRBV30
cdr3_aa: CAWSNGPGQGPDTQYF
cdr3_nt: TGTGCCTGGAGTAACGGACCGGGACAGGGTCCAGATACGCAGTATTTT

clone_size: -
j_call: TRBJ1-5
d_call: -
v_call: TRBV6-5
cdr3_aa: CASSGALSNQPQHF
cdr3_nt: TGTGCCAGCAGCGGGGCCCTTAGCAATCAGCCCCAGCATTTT

clone_size: -
j_call: TRBJ2-7
d_call: TRBD2
v_call: TRBV28
cdr3_aa: CASSLWGLARTYEQYF
cdr3_nt: TGTGCCAGCAGTTTATGGGGACTAGCGCGAACCTACGAGCAGTACTTC

clone_size: -
j_call: TRBJ2-5
d_call: TRBD2
v_call: TRBV19
cdr3_aa: CASSQGGLAGQTQYF
cdr3_nt: TGTGCCAGTAGTCAGGGAGGACTAGCGGGTCAGACCCAGTACTTC

clone_size: -
j_call: TRBJ2-2
d_call: TRBD2
v_call: TRBV27
cdr3_aa: CASSLKRDYTGELFF
cdr3_nt: TGTGCCAGCAGTTTAAAGCGGGACTACACCGGGGAGCTGTTTTTT

clone_size: -
j_call: TRBJ1-2
d_call: TRBD1
v_call: TRBV18
cdr3_aa: CASSQDRGNEGYTF
cdr3_nt: TGTGCCAGCTCACAGGACAGGGGAAATGAAGGCTACACCTTC

clone_size: -
j_call: TRBJ1-2
d_call: -
v_call: TRBV4-2
cdr3_aa: CASSQERFGSRLPGGYTF
cdr3_nt: TGTGCCAGCAGCCAAGAGAGGTTCGGGTCAAGATTGCCGGGGGGCTACACCTTC

clone_size: -
j_call: TRBJ1-5
d_call: -
v_call: TRBV7-2
cdr3_aa: CASSLALGYQPQHF
cdr3_nt: TGTGCCAGCAGCTTAGCGTTGGGGTATCAGCCCCAGCATTTT

clone_size: -
j_call: TRBJ1-6
d_call: -
v_call: TRBV28
cdr3_aa: CASSSWGGDNSPLHF
cdr3_nt: TGTGCCAGCAGTTCCTGGGGGGGGGATAATTCACCCCTCCACTTT

clone_size: -
j_call: TRBJ1-2
d_call: TRBD1
v_call: TRBV5-4
cdr3_aa: CASSSQGALIYGYTF
cdr3_nt: TGTGCCAGCAGCTCTCAGGGGGCGCTTATCTATGGCTACACCTTC

clone_size: -
j_call: TRBJ2-1
d_call: -
v_call: TRBV12-3/TRBV12-4
cdr3_aa: CASSLSGYNEQFF
cdr3_nt: TGTGCCAGCAGTTTAAGTGGTTACAATGAGCAGTTCTTC

clone_size: -
j_call: TRBJ2-2
d_call: -
v_call: TRBV7-2
cdr3_aa: CASRRQNTGELFF
cdr3_nt: TGTGCCAGCAGGCGACAGAACACCGGGGAGCTGTTTTTT

clone_size: once
j_call: TRBJ2-3
d_call: TRBD2
v_call: TRBV5-1
cdr3_aa: CASSVRGSRDTQYF
cdr3_nt: TGCGCCAGCAGCGTACGCGGGAGTAGAGATACGCAGTATTTT

clone_size: once
j_call: TRBJ2-7
d_call: TRBD1
v_call: TRBV27
cdr3_aa: CASSPQGRGYEQYF
cdr3_nt: TGTGCCAGCAGTCCCCAGGGCAGGGGGTACGAGCAGTACTTC

clone_size: -
j_call: TRBJ2-5
d_call: -
v_call: TRBV25-1
cdr3_aa: CASSEYGYQETQYF
cdr3_nt: TGTGCCAGCAGTGAATATGGGTACCAAGAGACCCAGTACTTC

clone_size: -
j_call: TRBJ2-5
d_call: -
v_call: TRBV7-9
cdr3_aa: CASSLAGETQYF
cdr3_nt: TGTGCCAGCAGCTTAGCGGGGGAGACCCAGTACTTC

clone_size: -
j_call: TRBJ2-3
d_call: -
v_call: TRBV10-3
cdr3_aa: CAISGVAVTDTQYF
cdr3_nt: TGTGCCATCAGTGGGGTAGCGGTCACAGATACGCAGTATTTT

clone_size: few
j_call: TRBJ2-7
d_call: -
v_call: TRBV6-5
cdr3_aa: CASSSEPGHIYEQYF
cdr3_nt: TGTGCCAGCAGTTCCGAGCCGGGACACATCTACGAGCAGTACTTC

clone_size: -
j_call: TRBJ2-5
d_call: TRBD1
v_call: TRBV12-5
cdr3_aa: CASASRDSYQETQYF
cdr3_nt: TGTGCTAGTGCCTCTCGGGACAGCTACCAAGAGACCCAGTACTTC

clone_size: -
j_call: TRBJ2-5
d_call: TRBD2
v_call: TRBV15
cdr3_aa: CATAGGRETQYF
cdr3_nt: TGTGCCACAGCGGGAGGTAGAGAGACCCAGTACTTC

clone_size: -
j_call: TRBJ2-7
d_call: -
v_call: TRBV2
cdr3_aa: CASREFASSLEQYF
cdr3_nt: TGTGCCAGCAGGGAATTTGCCTCATCCCTCGAGCAGTACTTC

clone_size: -
j_call: TRBJ2-2
d_call: TRBD1
v_call: TRBV19
cdr3_aa: CASRRQGPGELFF
cdr3_nt: TGTGCCAGTAGGAGACAGGGCCCCGGGGAGCTGTTTTTT

clone_size: -
j_call: TRBJ1-4
d_call: -
v_call: TRBV15
cdr3_aa: CATSRIPYPEEKLFF
cdr3_nt: TGTGCCACCAGCCGGATACCCTACCCAGAAGAAAAACTGTTTTTT

clone_size: -
j_call: TRBJ2-1
d_call: -
v_call: TRBV6-2/TRBV6-3
cdr3_aa: CASSYLRGRYNEQFF
cdr3_nt: TGTGCCAGCAGTTACCTCAGGGGCCGTTACAATGAGCAGTTCTTC

clone_size: -
j_call: TRBJ1-1
d_call: -
v_call: TRBV11-2
cdr3_aa: CASSFRDTLRGAFF
cdr3_nt: TGTGCCAGCAGCTTTCGGGACACCCTCCGGGGAGCTTTCTTT

clone_size: -
j_call: TRBJ2-7
d_call: TRBD2
v_call: TRBV4-1
cdr3_aa: CASSQGGSGSPGYEQYF
cdr3_nt: TGCGCCAGCAGCCAAGGGGGTAGCGGGAGCCCCGGGTACGAGCAGTACTTC

clone_size: -
j_call: TRBJ1-2
d_call: TRBD1
v_call: TRBV3-1/TRBV3-2
cdr3_aa: CASSQDATGFGGYTF
cdr3_nt: TGTGCCAGCAGCCAAGACGCGACAGGGTTCGGTGGCTACACCTTC

clone_size: -
j_call: TRBJ1-1
d_call: -
v_call: TRBV12-3/TRBV12-4
cdr3_aa: CASSLKHGAEAFF
cdr3_nt: TGTGCCAGCAGTTTAAAACATGGGGCTGAAGCTTTCTTT

clone_size: -
j_call: TRBJ2-3
d_call: TRBD2
v_call: TRBV5-1
cdr3_aa: CASSPGLAGEVADTQYF
cdr3_nt: TGCGCCAGCAGCCCGGGACTAGCGGGTGAAGTGGCAGATACGCAGTATTTT

clone_size: few
j_call: TRBJ2-1
d_call: TRBD2
v_call: TRBV9
cdr3_aa: CASSVLAGEHEQFF
cdr3_nt: TGTGCCAGCAGCGTACTAGCGGGAGAGCATGAGCAGTTCTTC

clone_size: -
j_call: TRBJ1-5
d_call: -
v_call: TRBV28
cdr3_aa: CASSLSFNQPQHF
cdr3_nt: TGTGCCAGCAGTTTATCCTTCAATCAGCCCCAGCATTTT

clone_size: -
j_call: TRBJ2-1
d_call: TRBD2
v_call: TRBV6-2/TRBV6-3
cdr3_aa: CASSSGNSYNEQFF
cdr3_nt: TGTGCCAGCAGCAGCGGGAACTCCTACAATGAGCAGTTCTTC

clone_size: -
j_call: TRBJ1-6
d_call: -
v_call: TRBV4-1
cdr3_aa: CASSQDGAGFSSWSPLHF
cdr3_nt: TGCGCCAGCAGCCAAGATGGGGCAGGGTTTAGTTCTTGGTCACCCCTCCACTTT

clone_size: -
j_call: TRBJ1-2
d_call: -
v_call: TRBV27
cdr3_aa: CASSLAGNYGYTF
cdr3_nt: TGTGCCAGCAGTTTAGCCGGGAACTATGGCTACACCTTC

clone_size: once
j_call: TRBJ1-2
d_call: -
v_call: TRBV28
cdr3_aa: CASSLPGYYGYTF
cdr3_nt: TGTGCCAGCAGTTTACCGGGATACTATGGCTACACCTTC

clone_size: -
j_call: TRBJ1-6
d_call: -
v_call: TRBV28
cdr3_aa: CASSFIQGNSPLHF
cdr3_nt: TGTGCCAGCAGTTTTATACAGGGAAATTCACCCCTCCACTTT